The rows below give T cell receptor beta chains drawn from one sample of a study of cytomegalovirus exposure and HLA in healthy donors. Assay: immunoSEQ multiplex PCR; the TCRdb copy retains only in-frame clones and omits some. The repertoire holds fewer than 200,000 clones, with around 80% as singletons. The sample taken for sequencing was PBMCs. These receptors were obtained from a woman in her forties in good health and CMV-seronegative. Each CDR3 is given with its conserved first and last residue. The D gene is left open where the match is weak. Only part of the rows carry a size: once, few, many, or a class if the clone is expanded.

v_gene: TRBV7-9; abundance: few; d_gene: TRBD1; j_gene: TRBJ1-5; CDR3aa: CASSSSPTGLGNQPQHF; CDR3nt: TGTGCCAGCAGCTCGAGCCCGACAGGGTTAGGCAATCAGCCCCAGCATTTT
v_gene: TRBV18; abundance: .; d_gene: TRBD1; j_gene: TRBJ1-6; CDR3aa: CASSPRDREDSPLHF; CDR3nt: TGTGCCAGCTCACCCCGGGACAGGGAGGATTCACCCCTCCACTTT
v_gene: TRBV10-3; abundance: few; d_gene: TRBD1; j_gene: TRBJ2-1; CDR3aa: CAINGQGSYNEQFF; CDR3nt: TGTGCCATCAACGGACAGGGTTCCTACAATGAGCAGTTCTTC
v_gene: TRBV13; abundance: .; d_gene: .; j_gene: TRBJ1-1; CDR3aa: CASSLGLVQGKAFF; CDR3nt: TGTGCCAGCAGCTTAGGCCTCGTTCAGGGGAAAGCTTTCTTT
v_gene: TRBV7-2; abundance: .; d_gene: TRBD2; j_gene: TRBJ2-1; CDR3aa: CATRLAGGNEQFF; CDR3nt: TGTGCCACCAGACTAGCGGGAGGCAATGAGCAGTTCTTC
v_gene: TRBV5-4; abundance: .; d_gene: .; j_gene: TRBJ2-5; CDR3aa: CASSSPGQGETQYF; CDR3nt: TGTGCCAGCAGCTCCCCAGGCCAGGGAGAGACCCAGTACTTC
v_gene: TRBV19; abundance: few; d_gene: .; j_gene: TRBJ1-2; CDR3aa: CASSINSYGYTF; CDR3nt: TGTGCCAGTAGTATCAACAGCTATGGCTACACCTTC
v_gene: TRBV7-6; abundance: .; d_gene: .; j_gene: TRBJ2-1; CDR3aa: CASSLARVAGRGNEQFF; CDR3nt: TGTGCCAGCAGCTTAGCGCGGGTCGCGGGGCGAGGCAATGAGCAGTTCTTC
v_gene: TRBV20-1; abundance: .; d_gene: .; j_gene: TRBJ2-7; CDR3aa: CSASFQGEQYF; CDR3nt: TGCAGTGCTAGTTTCCAGGGAGAGCAGTACTTC
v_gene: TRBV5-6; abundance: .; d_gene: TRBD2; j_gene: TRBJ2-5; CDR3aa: CASSLLGRGVQEAQYF; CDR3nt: TGTGCCAGCAGCTTGTTGGGGCGGGGGGTCCAAGAGGCCCAGTACTTC
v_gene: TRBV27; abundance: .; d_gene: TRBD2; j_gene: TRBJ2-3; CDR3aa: CASSFLAGGSDTQYF; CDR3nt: TGTGCCAGCAGTTTTCTAGCGGGGGGCTCGGATACGCAGTATTTT
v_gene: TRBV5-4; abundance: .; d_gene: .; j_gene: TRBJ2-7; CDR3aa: CASSLLRRGEQYF; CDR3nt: TGTGCCAGCAGCCTCCTCCGGAGAGGGGAGCAGTACTTC
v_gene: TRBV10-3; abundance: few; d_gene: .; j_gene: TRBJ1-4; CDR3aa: CAISESTGWDEKLFF; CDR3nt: TGTGCCATCAGTGAGTCTACAGGGTGGGATGAAAAACTGTTTTTT
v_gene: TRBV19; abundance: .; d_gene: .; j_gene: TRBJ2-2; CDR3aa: CASRAETRAGELFF; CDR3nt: TGTGCCAGTAGAGCTGAGACCCGGGCCGGGGAGCTGTTTTTT
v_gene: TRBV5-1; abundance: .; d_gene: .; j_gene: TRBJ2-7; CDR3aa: CASSLERSVYEQYF; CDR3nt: TGCGCCAGCAGCTTGGAACGGAGCGTCTACGAGCAGTACTTC
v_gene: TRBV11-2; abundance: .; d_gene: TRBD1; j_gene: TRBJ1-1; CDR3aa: CASSPRPDRTNTEAFF; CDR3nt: TGTGCCAGCAGCCCCCGACCGGACAGGACTAACACTGAAGCTTTCTTT
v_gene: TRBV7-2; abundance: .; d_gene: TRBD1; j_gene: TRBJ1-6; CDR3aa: CASSSDRGHNSPLHF; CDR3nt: TGTGCCAGCAGCTCGGACAGGGGACATAATTCACCCCTCCACTTT
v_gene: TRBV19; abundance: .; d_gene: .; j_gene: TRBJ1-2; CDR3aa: CASSIEGSQSYTF; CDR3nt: TGTGCCAGTAGTATAGAGGGGAGTCAGAGCTACACCTTC
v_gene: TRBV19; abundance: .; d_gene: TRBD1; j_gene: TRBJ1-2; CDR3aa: CASRQQGGGYGYTF; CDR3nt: TGTGCCAGTAGACAACAGGGGGGCGGCTATGGCTACACCTTC
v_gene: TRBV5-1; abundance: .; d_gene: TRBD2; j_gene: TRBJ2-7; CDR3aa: CASKREGVDEQYF; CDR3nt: TGCGCCAGTAAGCGGGAGGGGGTCGACGAGCAGTACTTC
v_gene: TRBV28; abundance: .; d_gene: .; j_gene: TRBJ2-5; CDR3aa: CASSLDSPKETQYF; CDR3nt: TGTGCCAGCAGTTTGGACAGCCCTAAAGAGACCCAGTACTTC
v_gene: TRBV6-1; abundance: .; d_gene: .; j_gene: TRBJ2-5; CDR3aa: CAVGTTASETQYF; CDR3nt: TGTGCCGTCGGGACAACTGCCTCGGAGACCCAGTACTTC
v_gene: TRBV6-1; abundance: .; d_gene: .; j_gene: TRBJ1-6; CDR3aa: CASSEEGRVSSPLHF; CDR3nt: TGTGCCAGCAGTGAAGAGGGCAGGGTGTCTTCACCCCTCCACTTT
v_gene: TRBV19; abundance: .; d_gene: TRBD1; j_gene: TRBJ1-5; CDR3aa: CASSSVGGSSNQPQHF; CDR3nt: TGTGCCAGTAGCTCAGTAGGGGGCTCGAGCAATCAGCCCCAGCATTTT
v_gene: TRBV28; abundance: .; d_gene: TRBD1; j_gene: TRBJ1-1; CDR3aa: CASTLGQGDTEAFF; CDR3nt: TGTGCCAGCACCCTGGGGCAGGGGGACACTGAAGCTTTCTTT
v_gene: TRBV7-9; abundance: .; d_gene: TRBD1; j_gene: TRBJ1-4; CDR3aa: CASSPRGDSYNEKLFF; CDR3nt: TGTGCCAGCAGTCCTAGGGGGGACAGCTATAATGAAAAACTGTTTTTT
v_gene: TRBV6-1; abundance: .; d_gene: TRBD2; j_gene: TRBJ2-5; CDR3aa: CASSSRLAGEETQYF; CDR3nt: TGTGCCAGCAGCTCCAGACTAGCGGGAGAGGAGACCCAGTACTTC